These 18 T cell receptor beta chains came from one sample sequenced in a study of cytomegalovirus exposure and HLA in healthy donors. PCR amplification relied on 60 Vbeta primers (plus 13 Jbeta primers). Generated by immunoSEQ multiplex PCR, the TCRdb table keeps only in-frame clones and is missing some. In the table there are 150,000 or so clones, 80% of which are singletons. The sequenced sample was PBMCs. The receptor set was obtained from a young man in good health and CMV-seropositive.

This clone has more than one count but fewer than ten. The rearrangement links TRBV5-4 to TRBJ2-3, with 8 bases fitting TRBD1. Germline V CDR1 and CDR2: SGHNT, YYREEE (reference sequence). This CDR3 is 15 amino acids long. J gave up 1 base and V 3 bases, and 4 bases lay outside the gene matches. The CDR3 protein is CASSSRGHGTDTQYF. CDR3 in DNA: TGTGCCAGCAGCTCCAGGGGGCACGGCACAGATACGCAGTATTTT.

V and J are TRBV29-1 and TRBJ2-2; D unclear. The CDR3 loop spans 11 amino acids. From germline, CDR1 is SQVTM and CDR2 ANQGSEA. V was trimmed by 3 bases and J by 7 bases, leaving 6 bases between them. This CDR3 is CSVERNGELFF. As DNA, the CDR3 is TGCAGCGTTGAGAGGAACGGGGAGCTGTTTTTT.

The chain carries TRBV5-1 and TRBJ2-2; 8 bases match TRBD1. The CDR3 covers 14 residues. Germline CDR1 and CDR2: SGHRS and YFSETQ. V dropped 5 bases and J dropped 4; count of bases not matched to a gene: 4. CDR3 loop: CASRGQEGTGELFF. The CDR3 DNA reads TGCGCCAGCAGGGGACAGGAAGGCACCGGGGAGCTGTTTTTT.

The CDR3 nucleotides read TGCAGCGTTCTCGTCGGTTTGAAGATCCAGTACTTC. Protein product: CSVLVGLKIQYF. The chain uses TRBV29-1 and TRBJ2-7; D remains ambiguous. Trimming left V 5 bases short and J 10 bases short, with 18 bases between. Per germline, CDR1 SQVTM and CDR2 ANQGSEA. CDR3 size: 12 residues.

This clone was found a few times. The chain has TRBV5-4 and TRBJ2-1, with a tentative D call TRBD2 (6 bases). CDR1 SGHNT and CDR2 YYREEE come from the germline V gene (reference sequence). The CDR3 covers 15 residues. The V gene lost 5 bases and the J gene lost 0 bases, with 12 bases spanning the gap. The chain's CDR3 is CASRGGRNSYNEQFF. In DNA form, the CDR3 reads TGTGCCAGCAGAGGAGGGAGAAACTCCTACAATGAGCAGTTCTTC. The full variable domain, completed using reference TRBV5-4 and TRBJ2-1, is ETGVTQSPTHLIKTRGQQVTLRCSSQSGHNTVSWYQQALGQGPQFIFQYYREEENGRGNFPPRFSGLQFPNYSSELNVNALELDDSALYLCASRGGRNSYNEQFFGPGTRLTVL.

The rearrangement joins TRBV5-1 to TRBJ2-5, with a tentative D call TRBD1 (6 bases). CDR1 and CDR2 (germline): SGHRS, YFSETQ. Trimming stripped 0 bases from V and 1 base from J, with 7 bases between. This CDR3 has 14 amino acids. The CDR3 sequence: CASSLGTVQETQYF. The CDR3 DNA sequence: TGCGCCAGCAGCTTGGGGACAGTCCAAGAGACCCAGTACTTC.

The rearrangement links TRBV30 to TRBJ2-5; D may be TRBD2 (5 bases). The J call may be mistaken, given a closer DNA end match to TRBJ2-7. The CDR3 spans 12 residues. Germline V gives CDR1 GTSNPN, CDR2 SVGIG (reference sequence). CDR3 in DNA: TGTGCCTGGGGCGGGTCAGATTACGAGCAGTACTTC. It is translated as CAWGGSDYEQYF.

The V and J genes are TRBV2 and TRBJ2-7, with a possible D match to TRBD1 (6 bases). CDR3 length: 15 residues. Deletions cut 3 bases from V and 0 bases from J, with 12 bases between. Germline CDR1 and CDR2: SNHLY and FYNNEI. The DNA for the CDR3 is TGTGCCAGCAGTGACCCGACAGGAACCTCCTACGAGCAGTACTTC. Its protein is CASSDPTGTSYEQYF.

The chain couples TRBV29-1 to TRBJ1-2; unclear D gene. V was shortened by 7 bases and J by 2 bases, with 11 bases between the two germline ends. There are 12 residues in the CDR3. In germline, CDR1 is SQVTM, CDR2 ANQGSEA. CDR3 nucleotides: TGCAGCGCCCTAAGCGGGAACTATGGCTACACCTTC. This translates into CSALSGNYGYTF.

The chain combines TRBV2 with TRBJ2-7, with a possible D match to TRBD1 (6 bases). V lost 7 bases, J lost 3 bases, and 13 bases lay in between. The length of the CDR3 is 13 residues. Per germline, CDR1 SNHLY and CDR2 FYNNEI. Here the CDR3 DNA reads TGTGCCAGCATTCCGCCAGGGGACTACGAGCAGTACTTC. This codes for CASIPPGDYEQYF. The whole variable domain, filled in from reference TRBV2 and TRBJ2-7, reads EPEVTQTPSHQVTQMGQEVILRCVPISNHLYFYWYRQILGQKVEFLVSFYNNEISEKSEIFDDQFSVERPDGSNFTLKIRSTKLEDSAMYFCASIPPGDYEQYFGPGTRLTVT.

This chain connects TRBV5-6 to TRBJ2-5; 7 nucleotides line up with TRBD2. The CDR3 runs 16 residues. Germline trimming cut 3 bases from V and 7 bases from J; bases unmatched to any gene: 15. Germline V gene lookup returns CDR1 SGHDT and CDR2 YYEEEE. The CDR3 DNA follows: TGTGCCAGCAGCTGCCCTAGCGGAGGATCCTCGTGGACCCAGTACTTC. As protein: CASSCPSGGSSWTQYF.

The CDR3 is CSVEGLAGARDTQYF. DNA for the CDR3: TGCAGCGTTGAAGGGCTAGCGGGAGCCCGAGATACGCAGTATTTT. The chain has TRBV29-1 and TRBJ2-3; 10 positions match TRBD2. Germline CDR1 and CDR2: SQVTM and ANQGSEA. This CDR3 is built from 15 residues. The V segment lost 1 base and the J segment 5 bases; nucleotides outside the gene matches: 6.

The CDR3 sequence is CAWSVFGQGPGYTF. The DNA for the CDR3 is TGTGCCTGGAGTGTTTTTGGACAGGGCCCTGGCTACACCTTC. The chain recombines TRBV30 with TRBJ1-2; 8 bases agree with TRBD1. The CDR3 spans 14 residues. Germline assignment: CDR1 GTSNPN and CDR2 SVGIG (reference sequence). The V segment lost 0 bases and the J segment 7 bases; nucleotides outside the gene matches: 7.

The chain couples TRBV6-5 to TRBJ2-2, with D tentatively TRBD2 (6 bases). This CDR3 is built from 16 residues. CDR1 is MNHEY and CDR2 is SVGAGI in the germline V gene. The V gene lost 4 bases and the J gene lost 1 base, with 13 bases spanning the gap. CDR3 region: CASSSLGTLNTGELFF. CDR3 sequence (DNA): TGTGCCAGCAGTTCCCTCGGGACTTTGAACACCGGGGAGCTGTTTTTT.

Here the CDR3 DNA reads TGTGCCAGCAGCTTGGAACTAGCGGGAGTAAGTGAGCAGTTCTTC. Protein: CASSLELAGVSEQFF. The chain employs TRBV5-6 and TRBJ2-1; 11 nucleotides align to TRBD2. Germline trimming cut 0 bases from V and 9 bases from J; bases unmatched to any gene: 5. Germline V gene sequence: CDR1 SGHDT, CDR2 YYEEEE. This CDR3 comprises 15 residues.

The J gene is TRBJ1-1, the V gene TRBV11-2, with D possibly matching TRBD1 (5 bases). The CDR3 loop spans 13 amino acids. With 6 bases removed from V and 1 base from J, the gap between germline ends came to 9 bases. The germline CDR1 and CDR2 sequences are SGHAT and FQNNGV. The CDR3 DNA is TGTGCCAGCAGAACAACAGGGAACACTGAAGCTTTCTTT. Residues: CASRTTGNTEAFF.

The V and J genes are TRBV7-9 and TRBJ1-2; D possibly corresponds to TRBD1 (5 bases). Germline V gene sequence: CDR1 SEHNR, CDR2 FQNEAQ (reference sequence). The CDR3 is 15 residues long. Trimming took off 5 bases at V and 1 base at J, with 14 bases between the two ends. For the CDR3, the DNA is TGTGCCAGCAGCCGAACACAGGATTTTAACTATGGCTACACCTTC. Translation: CASSRTQDFNYGYTF.

This sequence joins TRBV30 and TRBJ2-7, with a tentative D call TRBD1 (6 bases). Trimming removed 0 bases at V and 3 bases at J, with 15 bases between. Germline V gene lookup returns CDR1 GTSNPN and CDR2 SVGIG (reference sequence). This CDR3 has 15 residues. CDR3 region: CAWSVLGDISYEQYF. The CDR3 bases are TGTGCCTGGAGTGTACTGGGGGACATTAGCTACGAGCAGTACTTC.